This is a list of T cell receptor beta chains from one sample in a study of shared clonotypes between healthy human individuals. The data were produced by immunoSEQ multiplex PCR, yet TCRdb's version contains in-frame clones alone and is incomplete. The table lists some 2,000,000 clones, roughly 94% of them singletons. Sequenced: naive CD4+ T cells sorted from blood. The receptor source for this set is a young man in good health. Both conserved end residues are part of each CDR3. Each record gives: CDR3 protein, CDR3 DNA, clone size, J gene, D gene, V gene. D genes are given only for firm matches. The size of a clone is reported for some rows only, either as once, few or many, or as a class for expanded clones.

CDR3: CASSQGVEQYF
DNA: TGCGCCAGCAGCCAGGGGGTCGAGCAGTACTTC
size: NA
J: TRBJ2-7
D: TRBD1
V: TRBV10-2

CDR3: CASRYSGADSYEQYF
DNA: TGTGCCAGCAGATACAGCGGGGCCGACTCCTACGAGCAGTACTTC
size: NA
J: TRBJ2-7
D: TRBD2
V: TRBV6-1

CDR3: CASSLVTGGGKTQYF
DNA: TGTGCCAGCAGCTTGGTGACAGGGGGCGGTAAGACCCAGTACTTC
size: NA
J: TRBJ2-5
D: TRBD1
V: TRBV5-6

CDR3: CASSGGWGQPQHF
DNA: TGTGCCAGCAGCGGGGGCTGGGGTCAGCCCCAGCATTTT
size: NA
J: TRBJ1-5
D: NA
V: TRBV9

CDR3: CASSPENSLNEQFF
DNA: TGTGCCAGCTCACCAGAGAATAGCTTAAATGAGCAGTTCTTC
size: NA
J: TRBJ2-1
D: NA
V: TRBV18

CDR3: CASSRDRASDTQYF
DNA: TGTGCCAGCAGCCGGGACAGGGCCTCAGATACGCAGTATTTT
size: once
J: TRBJ2-3
D: TRBD1
V: TRBV7-2

CDR3: CASSLGYQGSGELFF
DNA: TGTGCCAGCAGCTTAGGATACCAGGGTAGCGGGGAGCTGTTTTTT
size: once
J: TRBJ2-2
D: NA
V: TRBV11-1

CDR3: CASSFTGAYNEQFF
DNA: TGTGCCAGCAGTTTCACGGGAGCATACAATGAGCAGTTCTTC
size: NA
J: TRBJ2-1
D: NA
V: TRBV27

CDR3: CASSLALGKNTEAFF
DNA: TGTGCCAGCAGCTTGGCCCTAGGAAAGAACACTGAAGCTTTCTTT
size: NA
J: TRBJ1-1
D: NA
V: TRBV5-4

CDR3: CASSLEGKRTDTQYF
DNA: TGTGCCAGCAGCTTGGAAGGCAAGCGCACAGATACGCAGTATTTT
size: NA
J: TRBJ2-3
D: NA
V: TRBV5-5